This TCR beta chain was identified in a study of shared clonotypes between healthy human individuals. Findings and limits, study-wide: Richness estimates generally favored naive over memory subsets.

This clone showed up just once. Its matching antigen is unknown. Sequencing was performed with immunoSEQ multiplex PCR; in TCRdb, only in-frame clones are kept and a portion is missing. The sample carries approximately 92,000 clones, 68% recorded once. Sequenced: memory CD8+ T cells sorted from blood. Subset: CD45RO+ cells pooled with CCR7-negative TemRA cells. This sequence was found in a man aged 25 to 40 in good health.

The CDR3, as DNA: TGTGCCGGGGCAGAGAACACTGAAGCTTTCTTT. The encoded protein is CAGAENTEAFF. This rearrangement joins TRBV6-1 to TRBJ1-1; the D gene is possibly TRBD1 (5 bases). V was clipped by 11 bases and J by 1 base, with 8 bases between them. Germline V gene sequence: CDR1 MNHNS, CDR2 SASEGT. The CDR3 has 11 amino acids.